This TCR beta chain was recovered during a study of patients and donors after allogeneic stem cell transplantation. CDR3 size: 15 residues. The trim removed 3 bases at V and 3 bases at J, leaving 4 bases unmatched. By frequency in the sample, this clonotype is medium-sized. In TCRdb, the RT-PCR reads were re-called with MiXCR into one record per CDR3 protein. Among about 87,000 distinct CDR3 sequences listed, just under 5% were seen once. Input material: blood, either unsorted or a sorted T cell fraction (not recorded which). This sequence was found in a human donor who was either an allogeneic HSCT recipient or a stem cell or donor lymphocyte infusion donor (not recorded which). It is not recorded whose cells these are; they may come from a transplant donor. The gene calls are TRBV12-3 or TRBV12-4 and TRBJ2-1; 8 nucleotides agree with TRBD2. In nucleotides, the CDR3 is TGTGCCAGCAGTTTGGGGAGCGGGAGCTACAATGAGCAGTTCTTC. This codes for CASSLGSGSYNEQFF.